The rows below give T cell receptor beta chains drawn from one sample of a study of T cells in Graves' hyperthyroidism and ophthalmopathy. TCRdb itself ran the multiplex PCR reads through MiXCR, one entry per CDR3 protein. The sample yields about 99,000 distinct CDR3 sequences, approximately 48% seen once. The sequenced sample was blood. The receptors stem from a man in his forties with Graves' hyperthyroidism. CDR3s include the opening cysteine and the closing phenylalanine or tryptophan. D genes are given only for firm matches. A row's size may be missing; if present it is once, few, many or a size class.

TRBD2	many	TRBV6-2/TRBV6-3	TRBJ2-7	TGTGCCAGCAGTCGACTAGCTCAGAGCTCCTACGAGCAGTACTTC	CASSRLAQSSYEQYF
TRBD2	many	TRBV11-3	TRBJ2-5	TGTGCCAGCAGCCGGGAGGGCGGGGAGACCCAGTACTTC	CASSREGGETQYF
TRBD2	-	TRBV9	TRBJ2-2	TGTGCCAGCGGAGGGACTAGCGGGGAGCTGTTTTTT	CASGGTSGELFF
-	many	TRBV7-8	TRBJ1-5	TGTGCCAGCAGCTCGCGCCCCCAGGGAAGTGGGTATAGCAATCAGCCCCAGCATTTT	CASSSRPQGSGYSNQPQHF
-	many	TRBV12-3/TRBV12-4	TRBJ1-1	TGTGCCAGCAGACCGGGACACCAGAACACTGAAGCTTTCTTT	CASRPGHQNTEAFF
-	large	TRBV25-1	TRBJ2-7	TGTGCCGTCCTGAAGGAGCAGTACTTC	CAVLKEQYF
-	many	TRBV4-1	TRBJ1-1	TGCGCCAGCAGCCATGACGGGGGATTAGAAGCTGAAGCTTTCTTT	CASSHDGGLEAEAFF
-	-	TRBV25-1	TRBJ2-3	TGTGCCAGCTCACTTGGCGCAGATACGCAGTATTTT	CASSLGADTQYF
-	few	TRBV15	TRBJ1-4	TGTGCCACCAGCAGAGATCGGAGCTCTGGGGCTAATGAAAAACTGTTTTTT	CATSRDRSSGANEKLFF
-	-	TRBV7-9	TRBJ2-5	TGTGCCAGCAGCGAGGGGAGGGGGGAAGAGACCCAGTACTTC	CASSEGRGEETQYF
TRBD1	many	TRBV28	TRBJ2-7	TGTGCCAGCAGTTTCCGGGACAGGGGCAGCGAGCAGTACTTC	CASSFRDRGSEQYF
TRBD2	-	TRBV7-2	TRBJ2-5	TGTGCCAGCAGCCTCGGGACTAGCGGGGAGACCCAGTACTTC	CASSLGTSGETQYF
TRBD1	-	TRBV24-1	TRBJ2-1	TGTGCCACCAGAGACAGGGGGACAGGGTCCTACAATGAGCAGTTCTTC	CATRDRGTGSYNEQFF
TRBD1	many	TRBV11-3	TRBJ2-7	TGTGCCAGCAGCCTCGGGACAGAAAGAGGGGAGCAGTACTTC	CASSLGTERGEQYF
-	many	TRBV5-5	TRBJ2-2	TGTGCCAGCAGCTTGGAGGCCGGGGAGCTGTTTTTT	CASSLEAGELFF
TRBD1	many	TRBV19	TRBJ2-7	TGTGCCAGTAGTATCGACAGGGACTACGAGCAGTACTTC	CASSIDRDYEQYF
-	few	TRBV3-1	TRBJ1-1	TGTGCCAGCAGCCAAGAGGGGGCCCCGAACACTGAAGCTTTCTTT	CASSQEGAPNTEAFF
-	many	TRBV6-5	TRBJ1-2	TGTGCCAGCAGAACAGGATCCAGTAACTATGGCTACACCTTC	CASRTGSSNYGYTF
-	many	TRBV27	TRBJ2-7	TGTGCCAGCACCTTGCCCTACGAGCAGTACTTC	CASTLPYEQYF
TRBD2	-	TRBV10-2	TRBJ2-1	TGCCCCAGCAGTGAGTTCGGGGCGGGGGTGGATGAGCAGTTCTTC	CPSSEFGAGVDEQFF
TRBD2	-	TRBV5-1	TRBJ2-1	TGCGCCAGCAGCTTGGAACTAGCGGCGGGGAATGAGCAGTTCTTC	CASSLELAAGNEQFF
-	many	TRBV29-1	TRBJ2-7	TGCAGCGTTTCACGGGGGCAAACCTACGAGCAGTACTTC	CSVSRGQTYEQYF
-	many	TRBV27	TRBJ2-3	TGTGCCAGCAGCCTGAGTGGTGTGTGGGATACGCAGTATTTT	CASSLSGVWDTQYF
-	-	TRBV19	TRBJ2-5	TGTGCCAGTAGTATTGGGGGCGCAGGGCAGGATCAAGAGACCCAGTACTTC	CASSIGGAGQDQETQYF
-	many	TRBV7-9	TRBJ2-5	TGTGCCAGCAGCTTAAGAGGGGGAGAAGAGACCCAGTACTTC	CASSLRGGEETQYF
-	many	TRBV9	TRBJ2-2	TGTGCCAGCAGCACGAAACTAGCCGGGGAGCTGTTTTTT	CASSTKLAGELFF
-	few	TRBV10-1	TRBJ2-7	TGCGCCAGCAGTGAGTCGCCCTACGAGCAGTACTTC	CASSESPYEQYF
TRBD2	-	TRBV7-8	TRBJ2-1	TGTGCCAGCAGCGAAGGACTAGCGGGAGAAGATGAGCAGTTCTTC	CASSEGLAGEDEQFF
-	-	TRBV28	TRBJ1-2	TGTGCCAGCACCTCCCTAACGGACACCTATGGCTACACCTTC	CASTSLTDTYGYTF
TRBD2	-	TRBV2	TRBJ2-3	TGTGCCAGCAGTTTCACGACTAGCGGGAACGCAGATACGCAGTATTTT	CASSFTTSGNADTQYF
TRBD2	many	TRBV20-1	TRBJ2-3	TGCAGTGCTAGAGGAGGTAGCGGGGGGGCCTATCGCACAGATACGCAGTATTTT	CSARGGSGGAYRTDTQYF
-	-	TRBV15	TRBJ1-1	TGTGCCACCAGCAGAGATCGGAGGCTCTTCATGAACACTGAAGCTTTCTTT	CATSRDRRLFMNTEAFF
TRBD1	many	TRBV11-2	TRBJ1-1	TGTGCCAGCAGCTTAGTCGGGACAGGTAACATGAACACTGAAGCTTTCTTT	CASSLVGTGNMNTEAFF
-	-	TRBV15	TRBJ1-1	TGTGCCACCAGCAGCGACAGGAACACTGAAGCTTTCTTT	CATSSDRNTEAFF
-	few	TRBV4-1	TRBJ2-3	TGCGCCAGCAGCCAAGATTTCGGGAGACTCACAGATACGCAGTATTTT	CASSQDFGRLTDTQYF
-	few	TRBV18	TRBJ1-5	TGTGCCAGCTCACCCGAATCCGGAGGGAGCAATCAGCCCCAGCATTTT	CASSPESGGSNQPQHF
-	many	TRBV27	TRBJ1-6	TGTGCCAGCAGGATGGATAATTCACCCCTCCACTTT	CASRMDNSPLHF
TRBD2	once	TRBV12-3/TRBV12-4	TRBJ2-3	TGTGCCAGCAGTTCTACACTAGCGGATACGCAGTATTTT	CASSSTLADTQYF
TRBD1	-	TRBV20-1	TRBJ1-6	TGCAGTGCTAGAGGGACAGGGAAGGGCTCACCCCTCCACTTT	CSARGTGKGSPLHF
TRBD2	many	TRBV11-2	TRBJ2-1	TGTGCCAGCAGCCCAGGGGGGCTAGCGGGAGGATACAATGAGCAGTTCTTC	CASSPGGLAGGYNEQFF
TRBD1	many	TRBV7-8	TRBJ1-5	TGTGCCAGCAGCTTAGGGACAGGTATGAAGCCCCAGCATTTT	CASSLGTGMKPQHF
-	many	TRBV4-1	TRBJ2-5	TGCGCCAGCAGCCAAGGTCCACGGAACCAAGAGACCCAGTACTTC	CASSQGPRNQETQYF
-	-	TRBV28	TRBJ2-7	TGTGCCAGCAGTTTATATGTGGCCGCCTACGAGCAGTACTTC	CASSLYVAAYEQYF
TRBD1	many	TRBV20-1	TRBJ2-7	TGCAGTGCTTGGGACAGAACAATAAGCTCCTACGAGCAGTACTTC	CSAWDRTISSYEQYF
TRBD2	-	TRBV10-2	TRBJ2-3	TGCGCCACCATAGGACTAGCGGTGACAGATACGCAGTATTTT	CATIGLAVTDTQYF
-	-	TRBV6-1	TRBJ2-3	TGTACTAGCAGTAGCACAGATACGCAGTATTTT	CTSSSTDTQYF
-	many	TRBV3-1	TRBJ1-2	TGTGCCAGCAGTCCGGACAGAGCAGGGGGCTACACCTTC	CASSPDRAGGYTF
-	many	TRBV6-1	TRBJ2-7	TGTGCCAGCGGCCTTCTTGCCGGCACAGCCTACGAGCAGTACTTC	CASGLLAGTAYEQYF
-	many	TRBV7-8	TRBJ2-2	TGTGCCAGCAGCTCCGGGGATGGGGGCGCGAGAACCGGGGAGCTGTTTTTT	CASSSGDGGARTGELFF
TRBD2	-	TRBV12-3/TRBV12-4	TRBJ2-5	TGTGCCAGCAGTTTCCCGGGGGGGGAAGAGACCCAGTACTTC	CASSFPGGEETQYF
-	-	TRBV7-9	TRBJ2-1	TGTGCCAGCAGTTCGGACACCTATTCCACAGATACGCAGTTCTTC	CASSSDTYSTDTQFF
-	many	TRBV6-6	TRBJ1-5	TGTGCCAGCCAGACGGTGAGCAATCAGCCCCAGCATTTT	CASQTVSNQPQHF
-	many	TRBV7-8	TRBJ1-6	TGTGCCAGCAGCTTGTCCGCCTATAATTCACCCCTCCACTTT	CASSLSAYNSPLHF
TRBD1	-	TRBV10-3	TRBJ1-2	TGTGCCATCGGGGGACAGGGGAACTATGGCTACACCTTC	CAIGGQGNYGYTF
-	many	TRBV2	TRBJ1-1	TGTGCCAGCAGTGAGTATCGGGACAACACTGAAGCTTTCTTT	CASSEYRDNTEAFF
TRBD1	medium-sized	TRBV7-8	TRBJ1-6	TGTGCCACCTACCAGGGGGTCGGTTCACCCCTCCACTTT	CATYQGVGSPLHF
TRBD1	many	TRBV11-2	TRBJ1-1	TGTGCCAGCAGCCGAAGACAGGGGGGGACTGAAGCTTTCTTT	CASSRRQGGTEAFF
-	many	TRBV14	TRBJ2-7	TGTGCCAGCAGCCAAGATCGGATCGAGCAGTACTTC	CASSQDRIEQYF
-	few	TRBV6-2/TRBV6-3	TRBJ2-5	TGTGCCAGCAGTTACGGGGTCGCTAACCGAGGGGAGACCCAGTACTTC	CASSYGVANRGETQYF
-	many	TRBV20-1	TRBJ1-1	TGCAGTGCGGGGGAGGGACAAAACACTGAAGCTTTCTTT	CSAGEGQNTEAFF